The 14 T cell receptor beta chains below were found in one sample sequenced in a study of blood T cell repertoires in COVID-19. Sequencing used immunoSEQ multiplex PCR; TCRdb keeps in-frame clones, though not all of them. This sample has about 360,000 clones; 70% to 90% occur once, and the top ten carry 1.3%. Sequencing input: PBMCs or T cells enriched from blood (not recorded which). The receptors were gathered from a man aged 30-40 years who had recovered from COVID-19.

The chain couples TRBV25-1 to TRBJ1-1; 7 bases are a match to TRBD1. The germline V gene has CDR1 MGHDK and CDR2 SYGVNS. V lost 8 bases to trimming and J lost 5 bases; unmatched junction nucleotides: 8. The CDR3 loop spans 13 amino acids. The CDR3 region has the DNA TGTGCCAGCGGAATATCGACAGGGACTGAAGCTTTCTTT. As protein: CASGISTGTEAFF. Filled out from reference TRBV25-1 and TRBJ1-1, the complete variable domain reads EADIYQTPRYLVIGTGKKITLECSQTMGHDKMYWYQQDPGMELHLIHYSYGVNSTEKGDLSSESTVSRIRTEHFPLTLESARPSHTSQYLCASGISTGTEAFFGQGTRLTVV.

This clone has only one observation. This chain connects TRBV4-1 to TRBJ2-7; 8 bases line up with TRBD1. The V segment lost 1 base and the J segment 2 bases; nucleotides outside the gene matches: 4. From germline, CDR1 is MGHRA and CDR2 YSYEKL. This CDR3 region has 15 residues. CDR3 nucleotides: TGCGCCAGCAGCCAAGTAACAGGGGGAGCCTACGAGCAGTACTTC. This gives the protein CASSQVTGGAYEQYF.

The chain is built from TRBV7-9 and TRBJ2-1, with D perhaps matching TRBD2 (6 bases). Germline CDR1 SEHNR, CDR2 FQNEAQ (reference sequence). The CDR3 has 17 residues. V dropped 1 base and J dropped 10 bases, with 23 bases sitting between them. CDR3: CASSLGLVGGALEEQFF. The CDR3 DNA is TGTGCCAGCAGCTTAGGGCTTGTGGGGGGAGCCTTGGAGGAGCAGTTCTTC.

The chain has TRBV5-1 and TRBJ1-2, with D perhaps TRBD1 (5 bases). The CDR3 extends over 14 amino acids. V gave up 3 bases and J gave up 0 bases, with 9 bases separating them. Per the germline V gene, CDR1 is SGHRS and CDR2 is YFSETQ. The CDR3 spells CASSSTDTNYGYTF. As DNA, the CDR3 is TGCGCCAGCAGCTCGACAGATACTAACTATGGCTACACCTTC.

This chain joins TRBV2 and TRBJ2-3; D is possibly TRBD2 (5 bases). Trimming removed 8 bases from V and 0 bases from J, with 12 bases in between. The germline V gene encodes CDR1 SNHLY and CDR2 FYNNEI. This CDR3 region has 14 residues. Here the CDR3 reads CASRSRGSTDTQYF. The CDR3 DNA reads TGTGCCAGCCGAAGTCGGGGAAGCACAGATACGCAGTATTTT.

The V call is TRBV11-2, the J call TRBJ2-3; 13 positions match TRBD2. CDR1 and CDR2 (germline): SGHAT, FQNNGV. The CDR3 spans 16 residues. V lost 5 bases and J lost 7; bases outside the gene matches: 9. The CDR3 is CASSNGLAGEPYTQYF. In nucleotides, the CDR3 is TGTGCCAGCAGCAACGGACTAGCGGGGGAGCCATATACGCAGTATTTT.

In the case of this clone: The same CDR3 can be traced to other DNA sequences in this sample. The V call is TRBV7-9, the J call TRBJ1-2; possible D gene TRBD1, 5 bases. V lost 5 bases and J lost 5, with 12 bases in between. Germline CDR1 reads SEHNR; CDR2 reads FQNEAQ (reference sequence). The CDR3 extends over 13 amino acids. This CDR3 reads CASSPGGGYGYTF. CDR3 DNA: TGTGCCAGCAGCCCCGGGGGGGGTTATGGCTACACCTTC.

The chain employs TRBV27 and TRBJ1-1; D not certain. Germline values: CDR1 MNHEY, CDR2 SMNVEV (reference sequence). V was pared by 8 bases and J by 5 bases, with 9 bases between. The CDR3 extends over 11 amino acids. As DNA, the CDR3 is TGTGCCAGCCGGAGGGCGACTGAAGCTTTCTTT. Protein sequence: CASRRATEAFF.

This clone has just one count. The chain links TRBV7-8 to TRBJ2-7; the match to TRBD1 covers 9 bases. Per germline, CDR1 SGHVS and CDR2 FQNEAQ. CDR3 length equals 15 residues. V shed 5 bases, J shed 1 base, and the junction held 6 bases outside the gene matches. Written as DNA, the CDR3 is TGTGCCAGCAGCCCTGGACAGGGGAAATCCTACGAGCAGTACTTC. Protein: CASSPGQGKSYEQYF.

This clone was recorded once. The J gene is TRBJ1-3, the V gene TRBV27; D may be TRBD1 (6 bases). This CDR3 contains 15 residues. Trimming shortened V by 2 bases and J by 0 bases, and 8 bases separated the two germline ends. Germline V gene sequence: CDR1 MNHEY, CDR2 SMNVEV (reference sequence). CDR3 loop: CASSLGGHSGNTIYF. CDR3 DNA: TGTGCCAGCAGTTTAGGGGGCCACTCTGGAAACACCATATATTTT.

The CDR3 region has the DNA TGTGCCAGCAGCTTGTATCCGGGCACCGGGGAGCTGTTTTTT. Its translation: CASSLYPGTGELFF. The rearrangement joins TRBV7-2 to TRBJ2-2; D uncertain. The V end lost 3 bases, the J end lost 4 bases, and 9 bases lay between the germline ends. The CDR3 extends over 14 amino acids. Germline V CDR1 and CDR2: SGHTA, FQGNSA.

The chain employs TRBV7-8 and TRBJ2-2; 8 nucleotides agree with TRBD2. The CDR3 is made up of 17 amino acids. Germline loops: CDR1 SGHVS, CDR2 FQNEAQ. With V trimmed by 3 bases and J by 3 bases, 9 bases remained unmatched. This CDR3 is CASSFPERGRDTGELFF. The CDR3 coding sequence is TGTGCCAGCAGCTTCCCCGAGCGGGGGCGTGACACCGGGGAGCTGTTTTTT.

V is TRBV19 and J is TRBJ1-3, with unresolved D. Trimming removed 7 bases at V and 0 bases at J, with 13 bases between. The length of the CDR3 is 15 residues. Germline V gives CDR1 LNHDA, CDR2 SQIVND (reference sequence). CDR3 region: CASTQQRASGNTIYF. CDR3 nucleotide sequence: TGTGCCAGTACTCAACAGAGGGCCTCTGGAAACACCATATATTTT. Based on the CDR3 plus reference TRBV19 and TRBJ1-3, the full variable domain is DGGITQSPKYLFRKEGQNVTLSCEQNLNHDAMYWYRQDPGQGLRLIYYSQIVNDFQKGDIAEGYSVSREKKESFPLTVTSAQKNPTAFYLCASTQQRASGNTIYFGEGSWLTVV.

The chain carries TRBV6-1 and TRBJ1-5; no firm D call. Trimming shortened V by 0 bases and J by 7 bases, and 4 bases separated the two germline ends. This CDR3 has 12 residues. The V gene's germline CDR1 is MNHNS and CDR2 SASEGT. The CDR3 region is CASSEAFQPQHF. CDR3 DNA: TGTGCCAGCAGTGAAGCCTTCCAGCCCCAGCATTTT.